These 28 T cell receptor beta chains came from one sample sequenced in a study of cytomegalovirus exposure and HLA in healthy donors. PCR primers comprised 60 Vbeta and 13 Jbeta primers. Produced via immunoSEQ multiplex PCR; TCRdb's table is partial and in-frame only. The sample carries approximately 220,000 clones, about 75% recorded once. What was sequenced was PBMCs. The receptors stem from a man aged 18 to 29 in good health and CMV-seronegative.

The chain uses TRBV2 and TRBJ2-5, with 13 bases identical to TRBD2. Per germline, CDR1 SNHLY and CDR2 FYNNEI. Germline trimming cut 4 bases from V and 1 base from J; bases unmatched to any gene: 12. The CDR3 spans 19 residues. The DNA of the CDR3 is TGTGCCAGCAGTGGTCCCGGGACTAGCGGGAATTTGGCCCAAGAGACCCAGTACTTC. It encodes CASSGPGTSGNLAQETQYF.

The rearrangement links TRBV18 to TRBJ1-5; 8 positions match TRBD1. CDR3 length equals 15 residues. V was pared by 2 bases and J by 4 bases, with 4 bases of the junction left unmatched. Germline CDR1 is KGHSH and CDR2 is LQKENI. CDR3 region: CASSPGQGENQPQHF. The CDR3 DNA is TGTGCCAGCTCACCAGGACAGGGAGAAAATCAGCCCCAGCATTTT.

The V call is TRBV18, the J call TRBJ2-7; 8 bases agree with TRBD1. The CDR3 covers 14 residues. The V gene end was trimmed by 3 bases and the J gene end by 6 bases; junction bases not matched to a gene: 7. Germline assignment: CDR1 KGHSH and CDR2 LQKENI. In DNA, the CDR3 is TGTGCCAGCTCACCCATGGACAGGGCGGGCGAGCAGTACTTC. Its translation is CASSPMDRAGEQYF.

The chain is built from TRBV6-6 and TRBJ1-4, with D maybe TRBD1 (6 bases). Germline V lookup: CDR1 MNHNY, CDR2 SVGAGI (reference sequence). The CDR3 runs 15 residues. Trimming took off 2 bases at V and 8 bases at J, with 15 bases between the two ends. The CDR3 DNA reads TGTGCCAGCAGTTACCTGGACAGTTCTCGAGAAAAACTGTTTTTT. Translated: CASSYLDSSREKLFF.

The chain employs TRBV28 and TRBJ1-4, with D possibly TRBD1 on 5 matching bases. Germline assignment: CDR1 MDHEN and CDR2 SYDVKM. The CDR3 is 14 amino acids. The V end lost 5 bases, the J end lost 5 bases, and 12 bases lay between the germline ends. CDR3 coding DNA: TGTGCCAGCAGTCCAGGACAAGAGAATGAAAAACTGTTTTTT. Translated: CASSPGQENEKLFF.

J is TRBJ1-1 and V is TRBV15, with 8 bases aligning to TRBD1. This CDR3 has 14 amino acids. Unmatched junction bases numbered 6, after V lost 5 bases and J lost 4 bases. CDR1 is LNHNV and CDR2 is YYDKDF in the germline V gene (reference sequence). DNA for the CDR3: TGTGCCACCAGCGGACAGGGAGGTGTCACTGAAGCTTTCTTT. It codes for CATSGQGGVTEAFF. Based on the CDR3 plus reference TRBV15 and TRBJ1-1, the full variable domain is DAMVIQNPRYQVTQFGKPVTLSCSQTLNHNVMYWYQQKSSQAPKLLFHYYDKDFNNEADTPDNFQSRRPNTSFCFLDIRSPGLGDTAMYLCATSGQGGVTEAFFGQGTRLTVV.

The rearrangement joins TRBV5-6 to TRBJ2-7, with TRBD1 matching 9 bases. The CDR3 is 16 amino acids. Germline CDR1 SGHDT, CDR2 YYEEEE. Trimming cost V 2 bases and J 3 bases; bases outside gene matches: 9. CDR3: CASSFPPGQGYYEQYF. CDR3 bases: TGTGCCAGCAGCTTCCCCCCGGGACAGGGCTACTACGAGCAGTACTTC.

This clone occurred a few times. J is TRBJ2-5 and V is TRBV7-6; TRBD2 is a possible D gene (6 bases). The CDR3 length is 13 residues. Germline CDR1 and CDR2: SGHVS and FNYEAQ. V was clipped by 4 bases and J by 5 bases, with 11 bases between them. The CDR3 sequence: CASSSSSEETQYF. The CDR3 nucleotides are TGTGCCAGCAGCTCCTCTAGCGAGGAGACCCAGTACTTC. Variable domain in full (rest from reference TRBV7-6 and TRBJ2-5): GAGVSQSPRYKVTKRGQDVALRCDPISGHVSLYWYRQALGQGPEFLTYFNYEAQQDKSGLPNDRFSAERPEGSISTLTIQRTEQRDSAMYRCASSSSSEETQYFGPGTRLLVL.

The V call is TRBV27, the J call TRBJ2-2, with 10 bases that match TRBD1. Germline CDR1 is MNHEY and CDR2 is SMNVEV (reference sequence). The CDR3 runs 15 residues. V was clipped by 4 bases and J by 5 bases; unmatched bases: 4. For the CDR3, the DNA is TGTGCCAGCAGTTGGGACAGGGGTGGGACCGGGGAGCTGTTTTTT. This sequence encodes CASSWDRGGTGELFF.

V and J are TRBV6-6 and TRBJ1-5; the match to TRBD1 covers 7 bases. The germline V gene encodes CDR1 MNHNY and CDR2 SVGAGI (reference sequence). Trimming removed 6 bases from V and 12 bases from J; junction bases left unmatched: 11. This CDR3 is built from 13 residues. DNA of the CDR3: TGTGCCAGCAGGGGAACGGACAGGAGGGTCCAGCATTTT. It codes for CASRGTDRRVQHF.

For this clone: A read error may produce the germline difference seen at one junction end. In the same sample, other DNA sequences code for this CDR3. Here the CDR3 DNA reads TGTGCCAGCAGTCAAGATTGGTCGCAGGGTGGCTCCTACGAGCAGTACTTC. Encoded protein: CASSQDWSQGGSYEQYF. The rearrangement joins TRBV4-2 to TRBJ2-7, with D maybe TRBD1 (5 bases). Per the germline V gene, CDR1 is LGHNA and CDR2 is YNFKEQ. The CDR3 totals 17 residues.

This clone was recorded once. The V call is TRBV4-2, the J call TRBJ1-1, with TRBD1 matching over 10 bases. The CDR3 is 14 amino acids. The germline gives CDR1 LGHNA, CDR2 YNFKEQ. V lost 1 base, J lost 7 bases, and 3 bases stayed unmatched. The CDR3 DNA reads TGTGCCAGCAGCCAAGTGGACAGGGGGGGTGAAGCTTTCTTT. This gives the protein CASSQVDRGGEAFF.

CDR3 nucleotide sequence: TGCAGCGTTGGGGAGGAAAAACTGTTTTTT. Translated: CSVGEEKLFF. The chain uses TRBV29-1 and TRBJ1-4; D is unclear. The germline gives CDR1 SQVTM, CDR2 ANQGSEA. The CDR3 is 10 amino acids. V lost 4 bases, J lost 8 bases, and 5 bases lay in between.

V gene TRBV15 combines with J gene TRBJ1-1; no definite D call. The CDR3 covers 14 residues. In germline, CDR1 is LNHNV, CDR2 YYDKDF (reference sequence). The ends were cut back, 1 base at V and 1 base at J, with 7 bases in the middle. As DNA, the CDR3 is TGTGCCACCAGCAGAGTACTAGAGAACACTGAAGCTTTCTTT. Amino acids: CATSRVLENTEAFF. Based on the CDR3 plus reference TRBV15 and TRBJ1-1, the full variable domain is DAMVIQNPRYQVTQFGKPVTLSCSQTLNHNVMYWYQQKSSQAPKLLFHYYDKDFNNEADTPDNFQSRRPNTSFCFLDIRSPGLGDTAMYLCATSRVLENTEAFFGQGTRLTVV.

The CDR3 DNA follows: TGTGCCAGCAGCTTGGAGACTTACAATGAGCAGTTCTTC. This encodes CASSLETYNEQFF. J is TRBJ2-1 and V is TRBV5-4; D gene unclear. There are 13 residues in the CDR3. Per germline, CDR1 SGHNT and CDR2 YYREEE (reference sequence). With 0 bases removed from V and 4 bases from J, the gap between germline ends came to 5 bases.

The V and J genes are TRBV7-9 and TRBJ2-6; TRBD1 might be the D (6 bases). CDR3 length: 13 residues. V dropped 11 bases and J dropped 4 bases, with 12 bases sitting between them. Germline V lookup: CDR1 SEHNR, CDR2 FQNEAQ (reference sequence). The CDR3 bases are TGTGCCGGCACAGGGTCCGGGGCCAACGTCCTGACTTTC. It is translated as CAGTGSGANVLTF.

The chain links TRBV4-3 to TRBJ1-1, with TRBD1 identical over 9 bases. V lost 3 bases to trimming and J lost 6 bases; unmatched junction nucleotides: 5. Germline V lookup: CDR1 LGHNA, CDR2 YSLEER. The CDR3 consists of 14 residues. CDR3 amino acids: CASSHGRDRAEAFF. The DNA of the CDR3 is TGCGCCAGCAGCCATGGCCGGGACAGGGCTGAAGCTTTCTTT.

The chain joins TRBV6-5 to TRBJ1-1; D may be TRBD1 (5 bases). The length of the CDR3 is 13 residues. The V gene lost 5 bases and the J gene lost 3 bases, with 10 bases spanning the gap. CDR1 and CDR2 from the germline V gene are MNHEY and SVGAGI. The CDR3 region has the DNA TGTGCCAGCAGTCGCCGGGACTACACTGAAGCTTTCTTT. It codes for CASSRRDYTEAFF.

This rearrangement joins TRBV10-3 to TRBJ2-7, with 8 bases lining up with TRBD1. V lost 6 bases, J lost 5 bases, and 3 bases stayed unmatched. CDR1 ENHRY and CDR2 SYGVKD come from the germline V gene. The CDR3 extends over 12 amino acids. The CDR3 bases are TGTGCCATCAGCGGACAGGGCGACGAGCAGTACTTC. Translating it yields CAISGQGDEQYF.

In DNA, the CDR3 is TGTGCCAGCAGCTCTAGCGGGGGGCTAAGGGCAGATACGCAGTATTTT. Encoded protein: CASSSSGGLRADTQYF. The chain uses TRBV11-2 and TRBJ2-3; 11 bases are a match to TRBD2. The junction had 7 bases not matched to a gene; V was cut back by 4 bases and J by 4 bases. Germline-derived CDR1 and CDR2 are SGHAT and FQNNGV. The CDR3 covers 16 residues.

V is TRBV6-5 and J is TRBJ1-1, with TRBD1 as a possible D gene (5 bases). V lost 5 bases, J lost 5 bases, and 15 bases lay in between. This CDR3 spans 14 amino acids. Germline CDR1 reads MNHEY; CDR2 reads SVGAGI. CDR3 residues: CASSIIQGGTEAFF. DNA for the CDR3: TGTGCCAGCAGTATCATTCAGGGAGGTACTGAAGCTTTCTTT.

The gene calls are TRBV5-1 and TRBJ2-3; 13 positions match TRBD2. V shed 5 bases and J 5 bases; nucleotides not matched to a gene: 2. CDR1 is SGHRS and CDR2 is YFSETQ in the germline V gene. The CDR3 runs 14 residues. DNA of the CDR3: TGCGCCAGCAGTGGACTAGCGGGAGTAGATACGCAGTATTTT. It encodes CASSGLAGVDTQYF.

The rearrangement uses TRBV19 and TRBJ1-5; a weak D match, TRBD1 (5 bases). The CDR3 has 11 amino acids. Germline-derived CDR1 and CDR2 are LNHDA and SQIVND (reference sequence). The germline V and J ends were trimmed by 7 bases and 9 bases, with 10 bases remaining between them. CDR3 coding DNA: TGTGCCAGTATGTCGGGGGGGCCCCAGCATTTT. Translating it yields CASMSGGPQHF.

The chain couples TRBV29-1 to TRBJ2-3, with a possible D match to TRBD2 (6 bases). Germline V gives CDR1 SQVTM, CDR2 ANQGSEA. V lost 7 bases to trimming and J lost 6 bases, with 8 bases between them. CDR3 length: 10 residues. The CDR3 bases are TGCAGCGGGGGGGACGATACGCAGTATTTT. Its translation is CSGGDDTQYF.

This clone showed up just a few times. The gene calls are TRBV7-6 and TRBJ2-1; TRBD2 aligns across 13 bases. The J segment lost 10 bases and the V segment lost 5 bases, leaving 8 bases of the junction unmatched. The CDR3 has 15 residues. Germline V gene data show CDR1 as SGHVS and CDR2 as FNYEAQ. Written as DNA, the CDR3 is TGTGCCAGCAGCCCCCGGACTAGCGGGAGACAGGAGCAGTTCTTC. It is translated as CASSPRTSGRQEQFF.

The chain joins TRBV29-1 to TRBJ2-7; 8 positions agree with TRBD2. Looked up from germline, CDR1 is SQVTM and CDR2 is ANQGSEA. Losses at the gene ends were 7 bases for V and 6 bases for J; bases not matched to a gene: 14. The CDR3 extends over 14 amino acids. CDR3 region: CSGGGSGGSAEQYF. In DNA, the CDR3 is TGCAGCGGAGGGGGGAGCGGGGGTAGCGCCGAGCAGTACTTC.

The J gene is TRBJ1-2, the V gene TRBV6-5, with no clear D. The CDR3 is made up of 14 amino acids. Germline V gene lookup returns CDR1 MNHEY and CDR2 SVGAGI. V lost 6 bases, J lost 8 bases, and 19 bases lay in between. The CDR3 loop reads CASRLGSKNEGYTF. The CDR3 DNA reads as TGTGCCAGCAGGCTGGGCTCAAAGAACGAAGGCTACACCTTC.

The V call is TRBV19, the J call TRBJ2-3, with a possible D match to TRBD2 (5 bases). Trimming removed 9 bases from V and 0 bases from J, with 16 bases in between. CDR1 is LNHDA, CDR2 SQIVND, per germline (reference sequence). There are 15 residues in the CDR3. The CDR3 DNA reads as TGTGCCAGCCAGCCGAGGGCCCCTAGCACAGATACGCAGTATTTT. Translation gives CASQPRAPSTDTQYF.